This is a list of T cell receptor beta chains from one sample in a study of identical twins. TCRdb re-derived calls from the 5' RACE reads in MiXCR, one entry per CDR3 protein. Of 500,000 to 700,000 distinct CDR3 sequences listed, about 7% are singletons. The same specimen was also included in a second study, on yellow fever vaccine responses in identical twins.

The sample consisted of PBMCs. Receptor source: a woman between 18 and 29 years old in good health. CDR3s include the opening cysteine and the closing phenylalanine or tryptophan. Each record gives: V gene, J gene, clone size, D gene, CDR3 protein, CDR3 DNA. The D gene is left open where the match is weak. Expanded clones get a size class; other rows say once, few or many, or leave the size out.

TRBV9	TRBJ2-2	-	-	CASSVGLNTGELFF	TGTGCCAGCAGCGTGGGACTGAACACCGGGGAGCTGTTTTTT
TRBV29-1	TRBJ2-2	few	TRBD1	CSVAPDRGRTGELFF	TGCAGCGTTGCGCCTGACAGGGGGCGTACCGGGGAGCTGTTTTTT
TRBV7-2	TRBJ1-2	-	-	CASSPVGGYGYTF	TGTGCCAGCAGCCCAGTGGGCGGTTATGGCTACACCTTC
TRBV28	TRBJ2-5	-	TRBD1	CASEGTAQETQYF	TGTGCCAGCGAGGGGACAGCACAAGAGACCCAGTACTTC
TRBV11-2	TRBJ1-2	many	-	CASSPVQSYGYTF	TGTGCCAGCAGCCCAGTTCAGTCCTATGGCTACACCTTC
TRBV5-1	TRBJ2-1	-	-	CASSLGGFLEQFF	TGCGCCAGCAGCCTGGGGGGATTCCTGGAGCAGTTCTTC
TRBV6-1	TRBJ2-7	-	-	CASSPTTGDYEQYF	TGTGCCAGCAGCCCAACGACCGGGGACTACGAGCAGTACTTC
TRBV7-9	TRBJ2-5	few	-	CASSLIRPSQETQYF	TGTGCCAGCAGCTTAATCAGGCCTAGTCAAGAGACCCAGTACTTC
TRBV20-1	TRBJ2-3	-	-	CSASLGVGDTQYF	TGCAGTGCTAGTTTAGGTGTGGGAGATACGCAGTATTTT
TRBV3-1	TRBJ1-4	few	TRBD1	CASSRKGGINEKLFF	TGTGCCAGCAGCCGAAAAGGGGGCATCAATGAAAAACTGTTTTTT
TRBV4-1	TRBJ2-2	few	-	CASSPSSQPLNTGELFF	TGCGCCAGCAGCCCAAGTTCTCAACCACTGAACACCGGGGAGCTGTTTTTT
TRBV29-1	TRBJ2-7	many	-	CSVELGTFDVYEQYF	TGCAGCGTTGAACTCGGGACTTTTGACGTCTACGAGCAGTACTTC
TRBV18	TRBJ2-5	many	TRBD1	CASSAGQGAGETQYF	TGTGCCAGCTCAGCCGGACAGGGGGCAGGAGAGACCCAGTACTTC
TRBV4-1	TRBJ2-5	-	TRBD2	CACSQDQSGGPGETQYF	TGCGCCTGCAGCCAAGATCAGTCGGGGGGTCCGGGGGAGACCCAGTACTTC
TRBV5-1	TRBJ2-2	many	TRBD2	CASSLLASNTGELFF	TGCGCCAGCAGCTTACTAGCGTCGAACACCGGGGAGCTGTTTTTT
TRBV10-3	TRBJ2-7	-	TRBD1	CAVRDSSSEQYF	TGTGCCGTCCGGGACAGTTCCTCCGAGCAGTACTTC
TRBV20-1	TRBJ2-5	many	TRBD2	CSARSDTSGGRTQYF	TGCAGTGCTAGATCCGATACTAGCGGGGGCCGGACCCAGTACTTC
TRBV28	TRBJ1-6	many	TRBD1	CASSFLDRERIGSPLHF	TGTGCCAGCAGTTTCCTGGACAGGGAACGAATAGGTTCACCCCTCCACTTT
TRBV28	TRBJ2-6	many	-	CASSFRKRSGANVLTF	TGTGCCAGCAGTTTTAGAAAACGCTCTGGGGCCAACGTCCTGACTTTC
TRBV7-9	TRBJ2-2	-	-	CASSSQGAANTGELFF	TGTGCCAGCAGCTCCCAAGGAGCCGCGAACACCGGGGAGCTGTTTTTT
TRBV11-2	TRBJ2-1	-	TRBD2	CASSLDRLAGASHEQFF	TGTGCCAGCAGCTTGGATAGACTAGCGGGGGCTTCCCATGAGCAGTTCTTC
TRBV29-1	TRBJ2-7	few	TRBD2	CSVLAGGFEQYF	TGCAGCGTACTAGCGGGAGGGTTCGAGCAGTACTTC
TRBV4-1	TRBJ2-1	few	TRBD2	CASSQVLIAGPNNEQFF	TGCGCCAGCAGCCAAGTCTTAATAGCGGGACCCAACAATGAGCAGTTCTTC
TRBV7-2	TRBJ2-5	few	-	CASLSYLPKETQYF	TGTGCCAGCCTAAGCTACCTACCCAAAGAGACCCAGTACTTC
TRBV11-2	TRBJ2-3	-	-	CASSPETLRTDTQYF	TGTGCCAGCAGCCCCGAGACCCTAAGAACAGATACGCAGTATTTT
TRBV12-3/TRBV12-4	TRBJ2-7	-	-	CASSVQGTYEQYF	TGTGCCAGCAGTGTACAGGGCACCTACGAGCAGTACTTC
TRBV11-2	TRBJ2-3	few	TRBD2	CASSWVAKSGGLADTQYF	TGTGCCAGCAGCTGGGTGGCTAAGTCGGGAGGTTTGGCTGATACGCAGTATTTT
TRBV29-1	TRBJ1-2	-	TRBD1	CSVGVPGQGYGYTF	TGCAGCGTTGGGGTGCCGGGACAGGGCTATGGCTACACCTTC